This entry lists 2 T cell receptor beta chains sequenced from one sample in a study of shared clonotypes between healthy human individuals. This table comes from immunoSEQ multiplex PCR, and its TCRdb copy is limited to in-frame clones, with some not included. The sample includes around 500,000 clones, around 80% of them seen just once. Sample: PBMCs. The origin of the receptors is a woman in her thirties or forties in good health. Some clones in this sample may be carry-over from other donors' samples.

This clone has just one count. The gene calls are TRBV7-6 and TRBJ1-5; 9 bases fit TRBD1. The CDR3 spans 15 residues. Germline V gives CDR1 SGHVS, CDR2 FNYEAQ. V was clipped by 5 bases and J by 6 bases; unmatched bases: 8. The DNA for the CDR3 is TGTGCCAGCAGCCCTAGCGACAGGGGGTTTCAGCCCCAGCATTTT. Residues: CASSPSDRGFQPQHF.

The chain recombines TRBV19 with TRBJ1-5, with TRBD1 matching 7 bases. The germline V gene has CDR1 LNHDA and CDR2 SQIVND (reference sequence). CDR3 length: 15 amino acids. The V gene end was trimmed by 0 bases and the J gene end by 7 bases; junction bases not matched to a gene: 6. The CDR3 spells CASSIERQGRQPQHF. The CDR3 bases are TGTGCCAGTAGTATAGAACGACAGGGCAGGCAGCCCCAGCATTTT.